This T cell receptor beta chain is from a study of tumor T cells in aggressive B-cell lymphoma. Germline assignment: CDR1 SGHRS and CDR2 YFSETQ. With 1 base clipped from V and 5 bases from J, the junction kept 4 bases outside the gene matches. The CDR3 consists of 14 residues. Data came from immunoSEQ multiplex PCR; TCRdb stores just in-frame clones and leaves some out. The sample carries 2,800 or so clones, 85% to 90% recorded once. The genes are TRBV5-1 and TRBJ2-5; 8 nucleotides match TRBD2. Material for sequencing was tumor tissue. The sequence was obtained from an adult with diffuse large B cell lymphoma. DNA for the CDR3: TGCGCCAGCAGCTTGAGCGGGGGTCGTGAGACCCAGTACTTC. This sequence encodes CASSLSGGRETQYF.